This TCR beta chain was identified in a study of T cell changes during pregnancy in multiple sclerosis. Profiled with immunoSEQ multiplex PCR; TCRdb holds only in-frame clones, not every one. The sample consists of about 100,000 clones, roughly 90% of them appearing once. This clone showed up just once. The V end lost 4 bases, the J end lost 6 bases, and 13 bases lay between the germline ends. CDR1 and CDR2 from the germline V gene are MNHEY and SMNVEV (reference sequence). This CDR3 is 13 amino acids long. This receptor was identified in a female donor with multiple sclerosis, enrolled in a pregnancy study. The specimen was peripheral blood, collected after pregnancy. The chain recombines TRBV27 with TRBJ2-7; a possible D gene is TRBD1 (7 bases). The CDR3 DNA follows: TGTGCCAGCAGTTCGGAGGGGGCGAGCGAGCAGTACTTC. This encodes CASSSEGASEQYF.